Shown below are 14 T cell receptor beta chains from a single sample sequenced in a study of blood T cell repertoires in COVID-19. Using immunoSEQ multiplex PCR, the repertoire was profiled, and TCRdb retains in-frame clones only, with some absent. The table has about 180,000 clones, roughly 84% seen once; the top ten hold roughly 13%. The sequencing input was peripheral blood. The receptors originated from a man younger than 35 with active or convalescent COVID-19.

The V and J genes are TRBV18 and TRBJ2-5, with 10 bases identical to TRBD2. The CDR3 extends over 17 amino acids. CDR1 KGHSH and CDR2 LQKENI come from the germline V gene. V lost 3 bases and J lost 5; bases outside the gene matches: 12. The DNA of the CDR3 is TGTGCCAGCTCACCCACCCCTGGAGCGGGGGGGTGGGAGACCCAGTACTTC. It encodes CASSPTPGAGGWETQYF.

CDR3 nucleotide sequence: TGTGCCAGCAGTTTATCTGTGGGGCCCTACGAGCAGTACTTC. Protein sequence: CASSLSVGPYEQYF. The rearrangement joins TRBV27 to TRBJ2-7, with TRBD1 as a possible D gene (5 bases). The CDR3 covers 14 residues. Trimming took off 0 bases at V and 2 bases at J, with 8 bases between the two ends. CDR1 and CDR2 (germline): MNHEY, SMNVEV (reference sequence).

The V call is TRBV18, the J call TRBJ2-7, with 10 positions matching TRBD2. Germline V gives CDR1 KGHSH, CDR2 LQKENI. Trimming at V came to 3 bases and at J to 1 base, leaving 12 bases not matched to a gene. The CDR3 runs to 18 residues. CDR3 nucleotide sequence: TGTGCCAGCTCACCCGGGACAGCAGGACTAGCGGAGTCCTACGAGCAGTACTTC. Its protein is CASSPGTAGLAESYEQYF.

This clone was seen once. The chain carries TRBV28 and TRBJ1-5, with D possibly matching TRBD1 (6 bases). CDR1 and CDR2 (germline): MDHEN, SYDVKM. Trimming shortened V by 2 bases and J by 0 bases, and 14 bases separated the two germline ends. CDR3 length: 17 amino acids. CDR3 loop: CASSLGQGLISNQPQHF. The CDR3 bases are TGTGCCAGCAGTTTAGGGCAGGGGCTGATTAGCAATCAGCCCCAGCATTTT.

The chain uses TRBV10-3 and TRBJ2-2; D may be TRBD1 (6 bases). With 11 bases removed from V and 4 bases from J, the gap between germline ends came to 14 bases. There are 13 residues in the CDR3. Germline V gives CDR1 ENHRY, CDR2 SYGVKD. The CDR3 DNA sequence: TGTGCCGTTGGGGGCTTTGGCACCGGGGAGCTGTTTTTT. This encodes CAVGGFGTGELFF.

The chain uses TRBV6-6 and TRBJ1-2; tentative D call: TRBD1 (6 bases). Trimming removed 6 bases from V and 8 bases from J, with 13 bases in between. Germline values: CDR1 MNHNY, CDR2 SVGAGI (reference sequence). This CDR3 comprises 12 residues. Here the CDR3 reads CASRRGGDGYTF. CDR3 nucleotide sequence: TGTGCCAGCAGGAGGGGGGGGGACGGCTACACCTTC.

This clone was recorded once. This chain links TRBV28 with TRBJ1-3; 8 nucleotides match TRBD1. Germline V gene data show CDR1 as MDHEN and CDR2 as SYDVKM. This CDR3 comprises 16 residues. J was trimmed by 7 bases and V by 5 bases; bases with no gene match: 13. The CDR3 loop is CASSRQGSGQWNTIYF. The CDR3 coding sequence is TGTGCCAGCAGTCGACAGGGGTCAGGGCAGTGGAACACCATATATTTT.

This clone was seen a few times. The chain carries TRBV27 and TRBJ1-5; D is unclear. Trimming stripped 5 bases from V and 4 bases from J, with 6 bases between. The germline V gene encodes CDR1 MNHEY and CDR2 SMNVEV (reference sequence). The CDR3 spans 12 residues. The CDR3 DNA sequence: TGTGCCAGCAGTCCTTCGAATCAGCCCCAGCATTTT. Protein sequence: CASSPSNQPQHF.

In its sample, this clone was seen a few times. This chain connects TRBV6-1 to TRBJ2-3; 12 bases are shared with TRBD2. Looked up from germline, CDR1 is MNHNS and CDR2 is SASEGT. The CDR3 contains 17 residues. V shed 1 base and J 5 bases; nucleotides not matched to a gene: 7. CDR3 in DNA: TGTGCCAGCAGTGAAGGGCCTAGCGGGGGGGCTTTAGATACGCAGTATTTT. This codes for CASSEGPSGGALDTQYF.

The chain carries TRBV19 and TRBJ1-6; tentative D call: TRBD1 (6 bases). Germline V lookup: CDR1 LNHDA, CDR2 SQIVND (reference sequence). V lost 1 base to trimming and J lost 11 bases, with 12 bases between them. CDR3 length equals 14 residues. The CDR3 spells CASSIVDSIPPLHF. The CDR3 DNA sequence: TGTGCCAGTAGTATAGTGGACAGTATACCACCCCTCCACTTT.

CDR3 bases: TGTGCCAGCAGTGATGTAGGGAGGGGTGGCTACACCTTC. Its translation is CASSDVGRGGYTF. The chain combines TRBV6-1 with TRBJ1-2, with D tentatively TRBD1 (5 bases). The V gene's germline CDR1 is MNHNS and CDR2 SASEGT. This CDR3 is 13 amino acids long. V was pared by 3 bases and J by 7 bases, with 12 bases between.

The rearrangement uses TRBV7-2 and TRBJ2-7; 10 bases line up with TRBD2. Germline trimming cut 5 bases from V and 2 bases from J; bases unmatched to any gene: 9. Germline V CDR1 and CDR2: SGHTA, FQGNSA. CDR3 length: 16 residues. The CDR3 loop is CASSQADGLAAYEQYF. CDR3 DNA sequence: TGTGCCAGCAGCCAGGCGGATGGACTAGCGGCCTACGAGCAGTACTTC.

The rearrangement links TRBV7-6 to TRBJ1-6; TRBD1 is a possible D gene (5 bases). The length of the CDR3 is 13 residues. Germline CDR1 reads SGHVS; CDR2 reads FNYEAQ. Trimming shortened V by 5 bases and J by 8 bases, and 10 bases separated the two germline ends. CDR3 residues: CASSDSMDSPLHF. CDR3 in DNA: TGTGCCAGCAGCGACAGTATGGATTCACCCCTCCACTTT.

J is TRBJ2-2 and V is TRBV18; no reliable D call. The germline CDR1 and CDR2 sequences are KGHSH and LQKENI. The CDR3 spans 15 residues. V dropped 3 bases and J dropped 4 bases, with 12 bases sitting between them. The CDR3 region is CASSPSPPGTGELFF. CDR3 nucleotides: TGTGCCAGCTCACCTTCGCCCCCGGGCACCGGGGAGCTGTTTTTT.